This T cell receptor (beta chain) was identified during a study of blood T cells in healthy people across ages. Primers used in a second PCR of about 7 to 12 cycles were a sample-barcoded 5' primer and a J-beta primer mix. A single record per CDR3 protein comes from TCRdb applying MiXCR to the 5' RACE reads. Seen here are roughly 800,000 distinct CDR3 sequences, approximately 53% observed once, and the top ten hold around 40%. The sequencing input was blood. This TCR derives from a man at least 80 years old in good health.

CDR3 bases: TGTGCCAGCACCCTTACTCCCTACGAGCAGTACTTC. Its translation is CASTLTPYEQYF. J is TRBJ2-7 and V is TRBV6-6, with D uncertain. The CDR3 loop spans 12 amino acids. Germline CDR1 is MNHNY and CDR2 is SVGAGI (reference sequence). Deletions cut 7 bases from V and 2 bases from J, with 9 bases between.